These 31 T cell receptor beta chains were sequenced from one sample in a study of blood T cell repertoires in COVID-19. The repertoire was sequenced with immunoSEQ multiplex PCR; TCRdb's copy has only in-frame clones and lacks some. Of about 80,000 clones detected, approximately 88% appear once; the ten largest clones hold 6% to 7.5%. Sequencing was performed on peripheral blood. The receptors were sampled from an elderly woman with acute or convalescent COVID-19.

The chain links TRBV4-1 to TRBJ2-5; possibly TRBD2 for D (5 bases). V shed 5 bases and J shed 3 bases, with 10 bases lying between them. Germline CDR1 and CDR2: MGHRA and YSYEKL. This CDR3 is 13 amino acids long. The DNA of the CDR3 is TGCGCCAGCAGCTTTGCTAGCAAAGAGACCCAGTACTTC. This codes for CASSFASKETQYF.

The CDR3 reads CATSAGGQQFF. The DNA of the CDR3 is TGCGCCACCTCGGCGGGGGGCCAGCAGTTCTTC. This chain uses TRBV10-1 with TRBJ2-1, with 8 bases lining up with TRBD2. CDR3 length: 11 amino acids. Germline CDR1 reads WNHNN; CDR2 reads SYGVQD (reference sequence). The V segment lost 10 bases and the J segment 11 bases; nucleotides outside the gene matches: 7.

This chain links TRBV5-4 with TRBJ2-3; D might be TRBD2 (5 bases). V was pared by 4 bases and J by 10 bases, with 19 bases between. The CDR3 covers 14 residues. Looked up from germline, CDR1 is SGHNT and CDR2 is YYREEE (reference sequence). As DNA, the CDR3 is TGTGCCAGCAGCCGCCGGGATCGGGGAGTTGCGCAGTATTTT. It yields the protein CASSRRDRGVAQYF.

The rearrangement links TRBV2 to TRBJ1-3; D gene ambiguous. V was shortened by 3 bases and J by 4 bases, with 10 bases between the two germline ends. The germline V gene encodes CDR1 SNHLY and CDR2 FYNNEI. This CDR3 has 14 amino acids. This CDR3 reads CASSDEEAGNTIYF. The CDR3 nucleotides are TGTGCCAGCAGTGATGAGGAGGCAGGAAACACCATATATTTT.

The table lists this clone with a count of one. The rearrangement joins TRBV7-9 to TRBJ2-1, with a possible D match to TRBD1 (5 bases). With 9 bases removed from V and 4 bases from J, the gap between germline ends came to 13 bases. The CDR3 covers 13 residues. The germline CDR1 and CDR2 sequences are SEHNR and FQNEAQ (reference sequence). The CDR3 region is CASKSDRYNEQFF. CDR3 coding DNA: TGTGCCAGTAAAAGTGACAGATACAATGAGCAGTTCTTC.

The chain employs TRBV5-1 and TRBJ1-1; D not certain. Germline V lookup: CDR1 SGHRS, CDR2 YFSETQ. The CDR3 is made up of 14 amino acids. The V end was cut by 6 bases, the J end by 5 bases, with 17 bases between. CDR3: CASTQKVRGTEAFF. The DNA for the CDR3 is TGCGCCAGCACCCAAAAGGTTAGAGGTACTGAAGCTTTCTTT.

The rearrangement links TRBV9 to TRBJ1-1; D is ambiguous. CDR3 length equals 16 residues. With 0 bases removed from V and 3 bases from J, the gap between germline ends came to 15 bases. From germline, CDR1 is SGDLS and CDR2 YYNGEE. As DNA, the CDR3 is TGTGCCAGCAGCGTAGCCAACTCAATGGCGGACACTGAAGCTTTCTTT. It encodes CASSVANSMADTEAFF.

CDR3 loop: CASSFPSGREQYF. CDR3 in DNA: TGTGCCAGCAGCTTCCCATCGGGGAGAGAGCAGTACTTC. The chain employs TRBV7-2 and TRBJ2-7; D possibly corresponds to TRBD2 (5 bases). Germline V lookup: CDR1 SGHTA, CDR2 FQGNSA. The CDR3 consists of 13 residues. Trimming took 3 bases from V and 7 from J, leaving 13 bases between them.

This chain joins TRBV18 and TRBJ2-7; 9 nucleotides align to TRBD1. The CDR3 covers 14 residues. The V gene's germline CDR1 is KGHSH and CDR2 LQKENI. V lost 3 bases to trimming and J lost 3 bases; unmatched junction nucleotides: 3. CDR3 residues: CASSPGQGFYEQYF. For the CDR3, the DNA is TGTGCCAGCTCACCGGGACAGGGATTCTACGAGCAGTACTTC.

The chain links TRBV3-1 (or the pseudogene TRBV3-2) to TRBJ2-2; TRBD2 might be the D (7 bases). V was cut by 3 bases and J by 4 bases, with 12 bases left in between. CDR1 and CDR2 from the germline V gene are LGHDT and YNNKEL (reference sequence). The CDR3 length is 15 residues. This chain's CDR3 is CASSHTRGGTGELFF. DNA for the CDR3: TGTGCCAGCAGCCACACAAGGGGGGGCACCGGGGAGCTGTTTTTT.

With regard to this clone: The junction shows a germline mismatch at one end, possibly a read error. The chain carries TRBV7-7 and TRBJ2-3, with a possible D match to TRBD2 (6 bases). The CDR3 spans 15 residues. The germline CDR1 and CDR2 sequences are SSHAT and FNYEAQ (reference sequence). CDR3 region: CASSLASGGTDTQYF. The CDR3 bases are TGTGCTAGCAGCTTAGCATCCGGAGGGACAGATACGCAGTATTTT.

V usage is TRBV19 and J usage is TRBJ2-6; D perhaps matches TRBD1 (6 bases). The germline CDR1 and CDR2 sequences are LNHDA and SQIVND (reference sequence). This CDR3 contains 18 residues. V lost 4 bases and J 0 bases, leaving 16 bases between the germline ends. This chain's CDR3 is CASSTRDTTYSGANVLTF. In DNA form, the CDR3 reads TGTGCCAGTAGTACCCGGGACACAACCTACTCTGGGGCCAACGTCCTGACTTTC. The full variable domain, its missing parts supplied by reference TRBV19 and TRBJ2-6, is DGGITQSPKYLFRKEGQNVTLSCEQNLNHDAMYWYRQDPGQGLRLIYYSQIVNDFQKGDIAEGYSVSREKKESFPLTVTSAQKNPTAFYLCASSTRDTTYSGANVLTFGAGSRLTVL.

The rearrangement joins TRBV2 to TRBJ1-4; TRBD1 agrees at 8 bases. CDR1 is SNHLY and CDR2 is FYNNEI in the germline V gene. The V and J ends lost 6 bases and 5 bases, in that order; junction bases with no gene match: 8. CDR3 length equals 15 residues. The DNA for the CDR3 is TGTGCCAGCAGCCAACAGGGGGGCCTAAATGAAAAACTGTTTTTT. It yields the protein CASSQQGGLNEKLFF.

The V gene is TRBV15, the J gene TRBJ2-7; D gene unclear. In germline, CDR1 is LNHNV, CDR2 YYDKDF (reference sequence). The V and J ends lost 0 bases and 0 bases respectively, with 6 bases between them. This CDR3 has 14 residues. CDR3 bases: TGTGCCACCAGCAGAGACCCGTACTCCTACGAGCAGTACTTC. It is translated as CATSRDPYSYEQYF. Supplemented by reference TRBV15 and TRBJ2-7, the full variable domain reads DAMVIQNPRYQVTQFGKPVTLSCSQTLNHNVMYWYQQKSSQAPKLLFHYYDKDFNNEADTPDNFQSRRPNTSFCFLDIRSPGLGDTAMYLCATSRDPYSYEQYFGPGTRLTVT.

The chain uses TRBV10-2 and TRBJ1-1; 7 bases fit TRBD1. Trimming removed 2 bases from V and 1 base from J; junction bases left unmatched: 1. Germline V gene data show CDR1 as WSHSY and CDR2 as SAAADI. The CDR3 contains 14 residues. Here the CDR3 reads CASSERGPNTEAFF. The CDR3 DNA is TGCGCCAGCAGTGAGAGGGGGCCGAACACTGAAGCTTTCTTT.

The chain has TRBV6-2 or TRBV6-3 and TRBJ1-1, with D unresolved. V was pared by 5 bases and J by 6 bases, with 7 bases between. The CDR3 is 11 amino acids. In germline, CDR1 is MNHEY, CDR2 SVGEGT. The CDR3 DNA sequence: TGTGCCAGCAGTGCGGGCGCTGAAGCTTTCTTT. Its protein product is CASSAGAEAFF.

The chain employs TRBV5-4 and TRBJ2-5; D may be TRBD1 (6 bases). V lost 1 base and J 5 bases, leaving 15 bases between the germline ends. Germline CDR1 reads SGHNT; CDR2 reads YYREEE (reference sequence). This CDR3 spans 15 amino acids. The CDR3, as DNA: TGTGCCAGCAGCTTGAGGGCACCAGGGGTGGAGACCCAGTACTTC. This encodes CASSLRAPGVETQYF.

This clone showed up just once. J is TRBJ1-1 and V is TRBV14; D not certain. The CDR3 runs to 14 residues. With 4 bases removed from V and 0 bases from J, the gap between germline ends came to 9 bases. From germline, CDR1 is SGHDN and CDR2 FVKESK. The CDR3 is CASSLQAMNTEAFF. The CDR3 bases are TGTGCCAGCAGCCTTCAAGCAATGAACACTGAAGCTTTCTTT.

This chain uses TRBV30 with TRBJ1-2; tentatively, D is TRBD1 (5 bases). CDR1 and CDR2 (germline): GTSNPN, SVGIG (reference sequence). The CDR3 runs 13 residues. Trimming stripped 3 bases from V and 5 bases from J, with 13 bases between. In DNA form, the CDR3 reads TGTGCCTGGAGCCCCGGGACTAGTTATGGCTACACCTTC. Its protein product is CAWSPGTSYGYTF.

CDR3 nucleotide sequence: TGTGCCAGCAACTGGGAGGTGTCGGGGGGCTACACCTTC. This codes for CASNWEVSGGYTF. This sequence joins TRBV5-4 and TRBJ1-2; D is ambiguous. The CDR3 contains 13 residues. Trimming took 6 bases from V and 8 from J, leaving 17 bases between them. Germline V gene lookup returns CDR1 SGHNT and CDR2 YYREEE (reference sequence).

The J gene is TRBJ2-3, the V gene TRBV18, with D tentatively TRBD1 (5 bases). The CDR3 is made up of 17 amino acids. Germline-derived CDR1 and CDR2 are KGHSH and LQKENI. Trimming stripped 6 bases from V and 1 base from J, with 20 bases between. The CDR3 DNA follows: TGTGCCAGCTCGCCGACCGGTAAGGGGTCGGGCACAGATACGCAGTATTTT. Protein sequence: CASSPTGKGSGTDTQYF.

V is TRBV30 and J is TRBJ2-3; tentative D call: TRBD2 (6 bases). Germline loops: CDR1 GTSNPN, CDR2 SVGIG (reference sequence). This CDR3 is 15 amino acids long. Between the trimmed V and J ends, which lost 0 bases and 1 base, there was a span of 11 bases. This chain's CDR3 is CAWSVHPGGTDTQYF. CDR3 coding DNA: TGTGCCTGGAGTGTACACCCGGGAGGCACAGATACGCAGTATTTT.

The chain joins TRBV6-5 to TRBJ1-1; TRBD1 aligns across 8 bases. The CDR3 loop spans 14 amino acids. Germline CDR1 reads MNHEY; CDR2 reads SVGAGI. The ends lost 7 bases at V and 5 bases at J; junction bases unmatched: 9. In nucleotides, the CDR3 is TGTGCCAGCAAGCCCGGACAGGGAAAAACTGAAGCTTTCTTT. It translates to CASKPGQGKTEAFF.

The chain's CDR3 is CASHESHTEAFF. In DNA, the CDR3 is TGTGCCAGCCATGAGTCGCACACTGAAGCTTTCTTT. The chain links TRBV28 to TRBJ1-1; D uncertain. CDR1 is MDHEN and CDR2 is SYDVKM in the germline V gene. The CDR3 is made up of 12 amino acids. V lost 8 bases, J lost 3 bases, and 10 bases lay in between.

The genes are TRBV28 and TRBJ1-2; 8 nucleotides align to TRBD1. V lost 5 bases and J lost 8; bases outside the gene matches: 7. Germline CDR1 is MDHEN and CDR2 is SYDVKM. This CDR3 is built from 13 residues. CDR3 in amino acids: CASSAGQGEGYTF. The CDR3 nucleotides read TGTGCCAGCAGTGCAGGACAGGGAGAGGGCTACACCTTC.

V gene TRBV14 combines with J gene TRBJ1-1, with unresolved D. Germline-derived CDR1 and CDR2 are SGHDN and FVKESK. Trimming left V 4 bases short and J 2 bases short, with 14 bases between. CDR3 length equals 15 residues. CDR3 nucleotide sequence: TGTGCCAGCAGCCGCACTATGGTTCCCAACACTGAAGCTTTCTTT. Its protein product is CASSRTMVPNTEAFF.

The chain carries TRBV19 and TRBJ1-2; no clear D. From germline, CDR1 is LNHDA and CDR2 SQIVND (reference sequence). This CDR3 has 13 residues. Deletions cut 5 bases from V and 3 bases from J, with 10 bases between. The CDR3 here is CASSRVGDYGYTF. In nucleotides, the CDR3 is TGTGCCAGTAGTCGGGTCGGCGACTATGGCTACACCTTC.

The chain combines TRBV19 with TRBJ1-2, with TRBD1 matching over 7 bases. Germline assignment: CDR1 LNHDA and CDR2 SQIVND (reference sequence). After removal of 4 bases from V and 5 bases from J, the junction contained 7 bases not matched to a gene. The CDR3 runs to 14 residues. The DNA of the CDR3 is TGTGCCAGTAGTAAAGGGACAGAGTCATATGGCTACACCTTC. It is translated as CASSKGTESYGYTF.

The rearrangement joins TRBV7-2 to TRBJ1-5; 8 bases line up with TRBD1. This CDR3 is 18 amino acids long. Germline V gene sequence: CDR1 SGHTA, CDR2 FQGNSA. V was clipped by 2 bases and J by 4 bases; unmatched bases: 13. For the CDR3, the DNA is TGTGCCAGCAGCTTAAGTGGCAGGGGGCTAGTTGGTAATCAGCCCCAGCATTTT. It yields the protein CASSLSGRGLVGNQPQHF.

The J gene is TRBJ1-2, the V gene TRBV5-5; a weak D match, TRBD1 (6 bases). Germline V lookup: CDR1 SGHKS, CDR2 YYEKEE (reference sequence). The CDR3 runs 14 residues. The germline V and J ends were trimmed by 1 base and 5 bases, with 12 bases remaining between them. The CDR3 sequence is CASSLRGSVYGYTF. CDR3 nucleotide sequence: TGTGCCAGCAGCTTGAGGGGGAGTGTTTATGGCTACACCTTC.

The V and J genes are TRBV29-1 and TRBJ1-1; the D gene is possibly TRBD1 (6 bases). Germline V gene data show CDR1 as SQVTM and CDR2 as ANQGSEA. This CDR3 is 13 amino acids long. V was pared by 4 bases and J by 3 bases, with 12 bases between. This CDR3 is CSVGGQLDTEAFF. CDR3 coding DNA: TGCAGCGTTGGCGGACAGCTGGACACTGAAGCTTTCTTT.